What follows are 9 T cell receptor beta chains derived from one specimen sequenced in a study of chemoradiotherapy in HPV16-positive cancers. The repertoire was sequenced with immunoSEQ multiplex PCR; TCRdb's copy has only in-frame clones and lacks some. The data contain over 6,500 clones, 70% to 80% of them seen just once; the ten biggest clones take up roughly 5%. Material: tumor tissue, obtained from a patient who underwent chemoradiotherapy. The receptors come from a human donor with HPV-associated anogenital cancer.

The chain recombines TRBV7-7 with TRBJ1-1, with D perhaps TRBD1 (5 bases). The CDR3 is 13 amino acids. Germline V gene data show CDR1 as SSHAT and CDR2 as FNYEAQ (reference sequence). V lost 5 bases and J 11 bases, leaving 18 bases between the germline ends. DNA for the CDR3: TGTGCCAGCAGCACGGGGCCCCGTGGTGGGGCTTTCTTT. The encoded protein is CASSTGPRGGAFF.

The chain is built from TRBV6-6 and TRBJ2-7, with D maybe TRBD1 (6 bases). This CDR3 contains 14 residues. V dropped 5 bases and J dropped 0 bases, with 11 bases sitting between them. Germline V gives CDR1 MNHNY, CDR2 SVGAGI (reference sequence). The CDR3 reads CASSPGTPSYEQYF. In DNA form, the CDR3 reads TGTGCCAGCAGTCCCGGGACACCCTCCTACGAGCAGTACTTC.

The chain has TRBV5-4 and TRBJ2-1; perhaps TRBD2 as D (7 bases). The CDR3 totals 16 residues. V lost 5 bases and J lost 4, with 19 bases in between. Germline assignment: CDR1 SGHNT and CDR2 YYREEE (reference sequence). The chain's CDR3 is CASRYTSGGPYNEQFF. CDR3 DNA sequence: TGTGCCAGCAGGTACACCTCCGGGGGGCCATACAATGAGCAGTTCTTC.

The chain uses TRBV5-4 and TRBJ2-1; maybe TRBD2 (5 bases). CDR1 is SGHNT and CDR2 is YYREEE in the germline V gene (reference sequence). The CDR3 has 12 residues. V was cut by 1 base and J by 9 bases, with 8 bases left in between. CDR3: CASSLTEGEQFF. DNA for the CDR3: TGTGCCAGCAGCTTGACCGAGGGTGAGCAGTTCTTC.

The rearrangement uses TRBV28 and TRBJ2-7, with D tentatively TRBD1 (5 bases). CDR1 is MDHEN, CDR2 SYDVKM, per germline. The germline V and J ends were trimmed by 7 bases and 3 bases, with 10 bases remaining between them. The CDR3 runs to 12 residues. The CDR3 nucleotides are TGTGCCAGCACCGACCAGGGCTACGAGCAGTACTTC. It yields the protein CASTDQGYEQYF. The full variable domain, its missing parts supplied by reference TRBV28 and TRBJ2-7, is DVKVTQSSRYLVKRTGEKVFLECVQDMDHENMFWYRQDPGLGLRLIYFSYDVKMKEKGDIPEGYSVSREKKERFSLILESASTNQTSMYLCASTDQGYEQYFGPGTRLTVT.

V usage is TRBV7-3 and J usage is TRBJ2-5; 13 nucleotides match TRBD2. This CDR3 is 16 amino acids long. Per germline, CDR1 SGHTA and CDR2 FQGTGA. Trimming at V came to 5 bases and at J to 2 bases, leaving 5 bases not matched to a gene. This CDR3 is CASSKLAGGGQETQYF. The CDR3, as DNA: TGTGCCAGCAGCAAACTAGCGGGAGGGGGACAAGAGACCCAGTACTTC.

This clone was detected a few times. The chain carries TRBV6-1 and TRBJ1-6, with no clear D. This CDR3 has 15 amino acids. Deletions cut 0 bases from V and 7 bases from J, with 10 bases between. Germline values: CDR1 MNHNS, CDR2 SASEGT. CDR3 DNA: TGTGCCAGCAGTGAAGCGTGGGTGAGGAATTCACCCCTCCACTTT. Its protein product is CASSEAWVRNSPLHF.

This clone turned up a few times. This rearrangement joins TRBV30 to TRBJ1-2; D remains unclear. The CDR3 contains 11 residues. The germline V gene has CDR1 GTSNPN and CDR2 SVGIG (reference sequence). V was pared by 4 bases and J by 8 bases, with 11 bases between. The DNA of the CDR3 is TGTGCCTGGAAGGACTATTGGGGCTACACCTTC. This gives the protein CAWKDYWGYTF.

This clone was recorded only once. The chain combines TRBV30 with TRBJ1-3; TRBD1 is a possible D gene (5 bases). Trimming left V 1 base short and J 4 bases short, with 14 bases between. Germline-derived CDR1 and CDR2 are GTSNPN and SVGIG (reference sequence). The CDR3 contains 15 residues. CDR3 DNA: TGTGCCTGGAGTGGTAGGGGCGCACCGGGAAACACCATATATTTT. Amino acid sequence: CAWSGRGAPGNTIYF.